The 19 T cell receptor beta chains below come from one sample, sequenced in a study of T cells in Graves' hyperthyroidism and ophthalmopathy (dated by TCRdb to about 2019). Library prep was done by multiplex PCR. Sequencing instrument: Illumina HiSeq 2000. TCR beta CDR3 regions were amplified from RNA transcripts. The first round of RT-PCR for the TCR CDR3 was performed with the HTBI primer set and the Qiagen OneStep RT-PCR kit. TCRdb reworked the public reads: Q25 trimming with fastp, MiXCR clone assembly, productive beta chains retained. A single entry per CDR3 protein holds the most common genes and DNA from its merged rows. In this sample the table shows roughly 100,000 distinct CDR3 sequences, about 50% of which occur a single time. The biggest ten clones account for 26% of the sample. The sequencing sample was made of blood. The receptors here all came from a man aged 35 to 55 with Graves' hyperthyroidism.

The chain links TRBV15 to TRBJ2-1; 9 bases agree with TRBD2. The V segment lost 3 bases and the J segment 6 bases; nucleotides outside the gene matches: 9. The CDR3 is 16 amino acids. Germline V gene lookup returns CDR1 LNHNV and CDR2 YYDKDF (reference sequence). CDR3 bases: TGTGCCACCAGCAGCACCGCGGGGGGGCGGGTCAATGAGCAGTTCTTC. This sequence encodes CATSSTAGGRVNEQFF.

In its sample, this clonotype was seen many times. V is TRBV4-3 and J is TRBJ2-3; 9 bases match TRBD2. The CDR3 contains 17 residues. CDR1 LGHNA and CDR2 YSLEER come from the germline V gene. V was pared by 2 bases and J by 0 bases, with 6 bases of the junction left unmatched. CDR3 DNA sequence: TGCGCCAGCAGCCAATCCGGACTAGCGTCTAGCACAGATACGCAGTATTTT. Protein sequence: CASSQSGLASSTDTQYF.

This clonotype was counted many times. The chain links TRBV6-1 to TRBJ2-7; no definite D call. Between the trimmed V and J ends, which lost 3 bases and 5 bases, there was a span of 11 bases. Germline V gene lookup returns CDR1 MNHNS and CDR2 SASEGT. This CDR3 has 13 amino acids. CDR3 loop: CASSDEQFDEQYF. The CDR3 DNA sequence: TGTGCCAGCAGTGATGAACAGTTCGACGAGCAGTACTTC.

This clonotype was observed once. The rearrangement joins TRBV6-1 to TRBJ2-7, with D maybe TRBD1 (10 bases). CDR1 is MNHNS and CDR2 is SASEGT in the germline V gene. V was shortened by 8 bases and J by 3 bases, with 20 bases between the two germline ends. CDR3 size: 15 residues. This CDR3 reads CASWASGTGDYEQYF. The CDR3 DNA follows: TGTGCCAGCTGGGCTAGCGGGACAGGGGACTACGAGCAGTACTTC.

This clonotype showed up many times. The chain combines TRBV9 with TRBJ2-1; D not certain. Trimming pared 0 bases from V and 11 bases from J, leaving 9 bases between. The CDR3 consists of 12 residues. From germline, CDR1 is SGDLS and CDR2 YYNGEE. For the CDR3, the DNA is TGTGCCAGCAGCGTAGATAAGGGCCAGCAGTTCTTC. This sequence encodes CASSVDKGQQFF.

The chain joins TRBV20-1 to TRBJ1-2, with 7 bases identical to TRBD1. Per the germline V gene, CDR1 is DFQATT and CDR2 is SNEGSKA (reference sequence). This CDR3 contains 12 residues. V lost 8 bases and J lost 5; bases outside the gene matches: 8. This chain's CDR3 is CSSTGTEYGYTF. The CDR3 DNA sequence: TGCAGTTCGACAGGGACAGAGTATGGCTACACCTTC.

The chain joins TRBV15 to TRBJ2-4; D gene unclear. Trimming cost V 10 bases and J 2 bases, with 27 bases left between them. The germline V gene has CDR1 LNHNV and CDR2 YYDKDF (reference sequence). This CDR3 spans 18 amino acids. CDR3 amino acids: CASSYFVRPNSTKNIQYF. CDR3 nucleotide sequence: TGTGCCAGCAGTTACTTCGTTCGGCCCAATTCGACCAAAAACATTCAGTACTTC.

The chain carries TRBV30 and TRBJ2-7; tentatively, D is TRBD2 (5 bases). This CDR3 contains 13 residues. Germline V gives CDR1 GTSNPN, CDR2 SVGIG (reference sequence). V lost 2 bases, J lost 3 bases, and 11 bases lay in between. The CDR3, as DNA: TGTGCCTGGAGTAAGGGAGAATTCTACGAGCAGTACTTC. Translated, it gives CAWSKGEFYEQYF.

This clonotype appeared many times. The rearrangement joins TRBV2 to TRBJ1-6; D not resolved. The ends were cut back, 6 bases at V and 3 bases at J, with 9 bases in the middle. The germline V gene has CDR1 SNHLY and CDR2 FYNNEI. The CDR3 length is 14 residues. The CDR3 nucleotides are TGTGCCAGCAGGGCGCTCATCTATAATTCACCCCTCCACTTT. Protein: CASRALIYNSPLHF.

Notes on this clonotype: This may come from a read error, since a much larger clone is one base off. The chain recombines TRBV5-1 with TRBJ2-1; 7 nucleotides align to TRBD2. V dropped 5 bases and J dropped 8; count of bases not matched to a gene: 13. Germline V gives CDR1 SGHRS, CDR2 YFSETQ. The CDR3 totals 15 residues. CDR3 DNA sequence: TGCGCCAGCAGGTTAGGGACTACCCGGGTGTATGAGCAGTTCTTC. This translates into CASRLGTTRVYEQFF.

This chain connects TRBV20-1 to TRBJ2-3; D tentatively reads TRBD1 or TRBD2 (5 bases each). Looked up from germline, CDR1 is DFQATT and CDR2 is SNEGSKA (reference sequence). The CDR3 sequence is 13 residues long. Trimming removed 3 bases from V and 4 bases from J, with 11 bases in between. CDR3 amino acids: CSARGENSDTQYF. The CDR3 region has the DNA TGCAGTGCTAGGGGGGAGAACTCAGATACGCAGTATTTT.

A remark on this clonotype: A much larger clone differs by one base, so this may be a read error. This chain links TRBV6-5 with TRBJ2-7; D not certain. This CDR3 region has 14 residues. The germline gives CDR1 MNHEY, CDR2 SVGAGI. This CDR3 reads CASSYGNTPYERYF. DNA of the CDR3: TGTGCCAGCAGTTACGGGAACACTCCCTACGAGCGGTACTTC.

The J gene is TRBJ2-2, the V gene TRBV2; 9 bases are shared with TRBD2. Germline values: CDR1 SNHLY, CDR2 FYNNEI. The CDR3 is 20 amino acids. Losses at the gene ends were 4 bases for V and 3 bases for J; bases not matched to a gene: 18. CDR3 residues: CASSGARLAGGPLDTGELFF. CDR3 coding DNA: TGTGCCAGCAGTGGTGCCCGCTTGGCGGGAGGGCCGCTGGACACCGGGGAGCTGTTTTTT. Full variable domain (missing parts from reference TRBV2 and TRBJ2-2): EPEVTQTPSHQVTQMGQEVILRCVPISNHLYFYWYRQILGQKVEFLVSFYNNEISEKSEIFDDQFSVERPDGSNFTLKIRSTKLEDSAMYFCASSGARLAGGPLDTGELFFGEGSRLTVL.

Comment on this clonotype: A much larger clone lies one base from this, so it may be a read error. The V gene is TRBV2, the J gene TRBJ2-2; tentative D call: TRBD2 (5 bases). The CDR3 has 15 amino acids. V shed 6 bases and J shed 5 bases, with 16 bases lying between them. CDR1 is SNHLY, CDR2 FYNNEI, per germline. The CDR3: CASSQQAGLTGELFF. Here the CDR3 DNA reads TGTGCCAGCAGCCAGCAGGCCGGACTGACCGGGGAGCTGTTTTTT.

This clonotype showed up many times. This chain connects TRBV20-1 to TRBJ2-7; perhaps TRBD2 as D (6 bases). The germline CDR1 and CDR2 sequences are DFQATT and SNEGSKA (reference sequence). The CDR3 runs 16 residues. V was cut by 5 bases and J by 3 bases, with 23 bases left in between. The CDR3 DNA is TGCAGTGCTGGATACCTTCTAACTAGCCGGGGCTACGAGCAGTACTTC. Encoded protein: CSAGYLLTSRGYEQYF.

The chain recombines TRBV20-1 with TRBJ2-7, with 8 bases identical to TRBD1. The CDR3 sequence is 12 residues long. With 2 bases clipped from V and 6 bases from J, the junction kept 3 bases outside the gene matches. CDR1 and CDR2 (germline): DFQATT, SNEGSKA (reference sequence). The CDR3, as DNA: TGCAGTGCTAGAAGTGACAGGGGCGAGCAGTACTTC. Translation gives CSARSDRGEQYF.

In the case of this clonotype: A clone one base away is much larger, so this may be a read error. The V and J genes are TRBV10-2 and TRBJ1-4; D possibly corresponds to TRBD1 (6 bases). This CDR3 is built from 13 residues. Germline lookup yields CDR1 WSHSY and CDR2 SAAADI. The CDR3: CASTGHLNEKPFF. The CDR3 region has the DNA TGCGCCAGCACGGGACACCTTAATGAAAAACCGTTTTTT.

A note on this clonotype: It may be a read error: a sequence one base away is much more abundant. This rearrangement joins TRBV2 to TRBJ2-2, with D perhaps TRBD2 (5 bases). CDR3 length: 14 amino acids. The germline CDR1 and CDR2 sequences are SNHLY and FYNNEI. The DNA of the CDR3 is TGTGCCAGCAGTGAATTGGGAGTCACCGGGGAGCTGCTTTTT. This gives the protein CASSELGVTGELLF. The whole variable domain, filled in from reference TRBV2 and TRBJ2-2, reads EPEVTQTPSHQVTQMGQEVILRCVPISNHLYFYWYRQILGQKVEFLVSFYNNEISEKSEIFDDQFSVERPDGSNFTLKIRSTKLEDSAMYFCASSELGVTGELLFGEGSRLTVL.

Of note for this clonotype: A clone one base away is much larger, so this may be a read error. This sequence joins TRBV6-6 and TRBJ2-1; TRBD1 is a possible D gene (6 bases). The CDR3 has 14 residues. The V end was cut by 2 bases, the J end by 3 bases, with 8 bases between. Germline CDR1 reads MNHNY; CDR2 reads SVGAGI (reference sequence). The CDR3 is CASSYDRYYNEQFF. For the CDR3, the DNA is TGTGCCAGCAGTTACGACAGGTACTACAATGAGCAGTTCTTC.